This T cell receptor (beta chain) was captured in a study of beta chain features in type 1 diabetes. The authors sorted CD4+ naive, central memory, regulatory and stem cell-like memory cells via CD45RO/CCR7/CD25/CD127/CD95/CD27. What was sequenced were expressed TCRB transcripts, since all of the isolated RNA had been reverse transcribed. Produced via immunoSEQ multiplex PCR; TCRdb's table is partial and in-frame only. Of around 290,000 clones listed, roughly 8% were seen once; the top ten hold roughly 0.94%. Study-wide points: A possible short-template PCR bias applies equally to patients and controls. The cDNA sequencing approach could over-represent high-TCR-expressing cells. Shorter TCRB CDR3s, moderately but significantly so, marked every one of the four CD4+ subsets in Type 1 diabetes patients.

In the case of this clone: Its matching antigen is unknown.

The CDR3 loop spans 15 amino acids. Trimming removed 4 bases from V and 6 bases from J, with 19 bases in between. Germline values: CDR1 SGHNT, CDR2 YYREEE (reference sequence). The sequencing input was central memory CD4+ T cells from blood. The TCR comes from a woman aged 18-35 years in good health. The V call is TRBV5-4, the J call TRBJ1-2, with TRBD1 as a possible D gene (5 bases). As DNA, the CDR3 is TGTGCCAGCAGCCCCAGCTCGGGGCCCTTTCATGGCTACACCTTC. It specifies CASSPSSGPFHGYTF.